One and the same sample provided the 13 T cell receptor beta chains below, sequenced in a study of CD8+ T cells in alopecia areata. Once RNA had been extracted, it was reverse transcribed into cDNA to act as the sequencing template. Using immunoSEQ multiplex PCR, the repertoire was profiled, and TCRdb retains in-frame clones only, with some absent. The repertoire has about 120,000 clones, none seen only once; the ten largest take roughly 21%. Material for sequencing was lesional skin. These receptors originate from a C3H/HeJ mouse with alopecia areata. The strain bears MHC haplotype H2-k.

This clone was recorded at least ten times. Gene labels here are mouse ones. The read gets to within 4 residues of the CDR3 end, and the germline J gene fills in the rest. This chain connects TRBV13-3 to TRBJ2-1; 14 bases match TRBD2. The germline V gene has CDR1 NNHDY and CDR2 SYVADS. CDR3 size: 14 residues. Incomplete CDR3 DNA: TGTGCCAGCAGGGGGGACTGGGGGGGCTCT. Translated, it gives CASRGDWGGS. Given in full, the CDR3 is CASRGDWGGSEQFF.

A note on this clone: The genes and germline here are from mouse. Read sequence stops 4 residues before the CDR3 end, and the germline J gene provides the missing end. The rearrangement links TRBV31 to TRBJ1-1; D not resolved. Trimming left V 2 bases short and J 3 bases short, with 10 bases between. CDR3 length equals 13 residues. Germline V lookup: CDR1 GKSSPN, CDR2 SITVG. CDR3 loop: CAWSSQVDTEVFF. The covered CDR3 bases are TGTGCCTGGAGTAGTCAGGTTGACACA.

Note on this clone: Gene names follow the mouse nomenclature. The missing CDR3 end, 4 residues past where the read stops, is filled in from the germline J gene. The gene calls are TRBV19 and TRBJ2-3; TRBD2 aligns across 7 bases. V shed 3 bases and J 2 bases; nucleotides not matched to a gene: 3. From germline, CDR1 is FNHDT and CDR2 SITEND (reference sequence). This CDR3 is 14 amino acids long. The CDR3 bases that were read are TGTGCCAGCAGTAAACTGGGGAATGCAGAA. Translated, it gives CASSKLGNAE. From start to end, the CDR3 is CASSKLGNAETLYF.

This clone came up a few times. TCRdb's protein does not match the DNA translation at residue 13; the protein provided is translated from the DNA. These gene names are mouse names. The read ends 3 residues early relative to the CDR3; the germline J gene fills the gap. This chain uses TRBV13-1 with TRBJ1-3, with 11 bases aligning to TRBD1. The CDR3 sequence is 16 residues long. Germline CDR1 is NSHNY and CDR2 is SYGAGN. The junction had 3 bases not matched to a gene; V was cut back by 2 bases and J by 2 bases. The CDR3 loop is CASSERGQGAGNTLYF. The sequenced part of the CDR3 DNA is TGTGCCAGCAGTGAAAGGGGACAGGGGGCTGGAAATACG.

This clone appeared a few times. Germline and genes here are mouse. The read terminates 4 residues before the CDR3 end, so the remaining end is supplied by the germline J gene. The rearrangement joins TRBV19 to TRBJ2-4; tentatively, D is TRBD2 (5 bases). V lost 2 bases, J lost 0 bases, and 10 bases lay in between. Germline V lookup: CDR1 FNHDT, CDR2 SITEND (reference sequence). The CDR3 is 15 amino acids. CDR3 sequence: CASSITTGSQNTLYF. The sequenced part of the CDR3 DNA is TGTGCCAGCAGTATCACAACTGGAAGTCAAAAC.

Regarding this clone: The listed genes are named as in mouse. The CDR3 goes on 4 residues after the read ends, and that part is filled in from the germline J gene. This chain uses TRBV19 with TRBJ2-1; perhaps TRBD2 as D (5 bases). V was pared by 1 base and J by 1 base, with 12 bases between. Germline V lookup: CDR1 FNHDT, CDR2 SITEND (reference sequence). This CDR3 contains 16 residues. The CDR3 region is CASSIIPGKNYAEQFF. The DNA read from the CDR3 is TGTGCCAGCAGTATAATCCCTGGGAAGAACTATGCT.

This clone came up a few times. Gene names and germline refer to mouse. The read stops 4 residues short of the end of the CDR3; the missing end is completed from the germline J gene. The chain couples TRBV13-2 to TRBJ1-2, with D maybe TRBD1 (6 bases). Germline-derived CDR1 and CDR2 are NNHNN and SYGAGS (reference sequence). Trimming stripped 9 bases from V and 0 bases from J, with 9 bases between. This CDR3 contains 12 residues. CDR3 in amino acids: CATGTTNSDYTF. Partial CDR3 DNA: TGTGCCACCGGGACAACAAACTCC.

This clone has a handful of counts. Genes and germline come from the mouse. The CDR3 region is CTCSGTGTGYAEQFF. CDR3 DNA (partial): TGCACCTGCAGTGGAACCGGGACTGGGTATGCT. The chain uses TRBV1 and TRBJ2-1, with 9 bases aligning to TRBD2. The CDR3 end lies 4 residues beyond the end of the read and is filled in from the germline J gene. Trimming cost V 4 bases and J 4 bases; bases outside gene matches: 5. The length of the CDR3 is 15 residues. The germline gives CDR1 NSQYPW, CDR2 LRSPGD (reference sequence).

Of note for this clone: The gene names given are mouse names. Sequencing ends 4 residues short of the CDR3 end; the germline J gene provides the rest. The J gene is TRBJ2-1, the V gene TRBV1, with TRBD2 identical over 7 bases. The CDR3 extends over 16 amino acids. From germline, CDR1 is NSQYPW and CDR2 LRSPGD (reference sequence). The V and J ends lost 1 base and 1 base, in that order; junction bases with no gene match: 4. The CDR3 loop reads CTCSAGSGGNYAEQFF. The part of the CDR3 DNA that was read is TGCACCTGCAGTGCAGGATCTGGGGGAAACTATGCT.

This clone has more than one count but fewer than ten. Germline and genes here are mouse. The part of the CDR3 DNA that was read is TGTGCTAGCAGTAGAGGAGAGGTTTCCAACGAA. This translates into CASSRGEVSNE. The CDR3 in full is CASSRGEVSNERLFF. V is TRBV17 and J is TRBJ1-4; D call uncertain. The CDR3 extends 4 residues past the end of the read, so its final part is completed from the germline J gene. The CDR3 covers 15 residues. V was pared by 1 base and J by 0 bases, with 6 bases between. The germline gives CDR1 MNHDT, CDR2 YYDKIL.

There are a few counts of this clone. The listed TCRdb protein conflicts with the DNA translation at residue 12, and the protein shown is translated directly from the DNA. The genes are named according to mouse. The CDR3 protein is CASSDAPGGGNTLYF. The CDR3 DNA, read in part, is TGTGCCAGCAGTGATGCACCAGGGGGTGGAAATACG. The chain joins TRBV13-1 to TRBJ1-3, with TRBD1 matching 7 bases. The CDR3 is cut off 3 residues early in the read; its end comes from the germline J gene. CDR3 length equals 15 residues. Trimming took 0 bases from V and 3 from J; bases not matched to a gene: 3. Germline CDR1 and CDR2: NSHNY and SYGAGN.

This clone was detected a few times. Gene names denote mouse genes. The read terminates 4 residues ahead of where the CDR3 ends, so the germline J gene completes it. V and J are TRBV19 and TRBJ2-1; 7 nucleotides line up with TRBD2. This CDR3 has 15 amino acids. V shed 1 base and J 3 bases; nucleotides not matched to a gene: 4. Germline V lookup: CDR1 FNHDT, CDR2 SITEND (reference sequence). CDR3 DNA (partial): TGTGCCAGCAGTATATGGGGGGACCCCTATGCT. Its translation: CASSIWGDPYA. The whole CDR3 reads CASSIWGDPYAEQFF.

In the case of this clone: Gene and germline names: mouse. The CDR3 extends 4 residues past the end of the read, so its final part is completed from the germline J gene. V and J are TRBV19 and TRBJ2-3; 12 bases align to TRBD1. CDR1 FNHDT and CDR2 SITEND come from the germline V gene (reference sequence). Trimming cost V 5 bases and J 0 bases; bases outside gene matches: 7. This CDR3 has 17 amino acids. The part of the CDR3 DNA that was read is TGTGCCAGCAGCTGGGACAGGGGGCGGGATAGTGCAGAA. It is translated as CASSWDRGRDSAE. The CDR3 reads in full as CASSWDRGRDSAETLYF.